The rows below give T cell receptor beta chains drawn from one sample of a study of shared clonotypes between healthy human individuals. The protocol was immunoSEQ multiplex PCR, while the TCRdb copy is restricted to in-frame clones and leaves out a portion. The sample has over a million clones, 96% seen once. The sequenced sample was naive CD4+ T cells sorted from blood. These receptors were obtained from a man aged 30-40 years in good health. Each CDR3 is given with its conserved first and last residue. D genes are given only for firm matches. Size is stated for part of the rows, as once, few or many counts, or as a class when the clone is expanded.

abundance | d_gene | j_gene | v_gene | CDR3nt | CDR3aa
. | . | TRBJ1-1 | TRBV5-1 | TGCGCCAGCAGCCTTACAGCGTACACTGAAGCTTTCTTT | CASSLTAYTEAFF
. | TRBD2 | TRBJ2-2 | TRBV5-1 | TGCGCCAGCAGCTTGAGGGCGGGAGTTTCCGGGGAGCTGTTTTTT | CASSLRAGVSGELFF
. | . | TRBJ2-3 | TRBV27 | TGTGCCAGCAGTTTAGTGTTCAGGGTGTACACAGATACGCAGTATTTT | CASSLVFRVYTDTQYF
. | TRBD2 | TRBJ2-7 | TRBV9 | TGTGCCAGCAGCGTTAGCGGGACCCACTACGAGCAGTACTTC | CASSVSGTHYEQYF
. | . | TRBJ2-5 | TRBV7-6 | TGTGCCAGCAGCTTATTTGGACAAGAGACCCAGTACTTC | CASSLFGQETQYF
once | . | TRBJ1-5 | TRBV28 | TGTGCCAGCACCCTCGGACCTTTGCGGAATCAGCCCCAGCATTTT | CASTLGPLRNQPQHF
. | . | TRBJ2-5 | TRBV29-1 | TGCAGCGCCGGACGGTTCCAAGAGACCCAGTACTTC | CSAGRFQETQYF
. | TRBD1 | TRBJ2-7 | TRBV2 | TGTGCCAGCAGTGTTCGACAGGGGGCTAACGAGCAGTACTTC | CASSVRQGANEQYF
. | . | TRBJ2-1 | TRBV5-4 | TGTGCCAGCAGCTTGGATTCAGTGGGTGAGCAGTTCTTC | CASSLDSVGEQFF
. | . | TRBJ2-7 | TRBV10-3 | TGTGCCATCAGTGAGTCTAGGGGGAGCTCCTACGAGCAGTACTTC | CAISESRGSSYEQYF
. | TRBD1 | TRBJ1-4 | TRBV7-9 | TGTGCCAGCAGCCAGGACAGGGCCAATGAAAAACTGTTTTTT | CASSQDRANEKLFF
. | TRBD2 | TRBJ2-7 | TRBV2 | TGTGCCAGCAGCCAGGGGGAGCGGGAGGGCTCCTACGAGCAGTACTTC | CASSQGEREGSYEQYF
. | . | TRBJ1-2 | TRBV28 | TGTGCCAGCACCCTAGGGGGGTTACAAAGCTATGGCTACACCTTC | CASTLGGLQSYGYTF
. | . | TRBJ2-1 | TRBV4-3 | TGCGCCAGCAGCCAAGATCGGCGGGAGCAGTTCTTC | CASSQDRREQFF
. | TRBD2 | TRBJ2-7 | TRBV5-4 | TGTGCCAGCAGCTTGGGGGTGGGACTAGCGGGAGAGACCTACGAGCAGTACTTC | CASSLGVGLAGETYEQYF
. | . | TRBJ2-7 | TRBV5-1 | TGCGCCAGCAGCTTCGACTCCTACTCCTACGAGCAGTACTTC | CASSFDSYSYEQYF
. | . | TRBJ2-1 | TRBV4-3 | TGCGCCAGCGCGTCCTCGGGGTGGTCCAATGAGCAGTTCTTC | CASASSGWSNEQFF
. | . | TRBJ1-5 | TRBV5-1 | TGCGCCAGCAGCTTGCTGGATGGCAATCAGCCCCAGCATTTT | CASSLLDGNQPQHF
. | TRBD2 | TRBJ2-5 | TRBV28 | TGTGCCAGCCGGAGCGGGGGAGGGGCAGAGACCCAGTACTTC | CASRSGGGAETQYF
. | TRBD1 | TRBJ2-1 | TRBV7-2 | TGTGCCAGCAAGACTGGACAGGTACACAATGAGCAGTTCTTC | CASKTGQVHNEQFF
. | TRBD2 | TRBJ2-5 | TRBV19 | TGTGCCAGTAGTACGGGACTAGCGGGAGGAGGGCAAGAGACCCAGTACTTC | CASSTGLAGGGQETQYF
. | . | TRBJ1-5 | TRBV30 | TGTGCCTTGGGAGGGAAGAACAATCAGCCCCAGCATTTT | CALGGKNNQPQHF
. | . | TRBJ1-3 | TRBV5-5 | TGTGCCAGCAGCTTGGAGCCGTGGGACTCTGGAAACACCATATATTTT | CASSLEPWDSGNTIYF
. | TRBD1 | TRBJ1-3 | TRBV18 | TGTGCCAGCTCACCACTCGACAGGGGCTCTGGAAACACCATATATTTT | CASSPLDRGSGNTIYF
. | TRBD1 | TRBJ1-1 | TRBV4-1 | TGCGCCAGCAGCAAAAATAGGGACAGGGAAACTTTCTTT | CASSKNRDRETFF
. | . | TRBJ2-1 | TRBV6-5 | TGTGCCAGCAGTTATAAGTACAGGCCGAGTGGCGATGAGCAGTTCTTC | CASSYKYRPSGDEQFF
. | . | TRBJ2-5 | TRBV5-1 | TGCGCCAGCAGCTTGGCCCTTCAGGCCAGCCAAGAGACCCAGTACTTC | CASSLALQASQETQYF
. | . | TRBJ2-3 | TRBV28 | TGTGCCAGCAGTACCCGCAGGGATACGCAGTATTTT | CASSTRRDTQYF
. | . | TRBJ2-3 | TRBV7-2 | TGTGCCAGCAGCTTAAGTCGGGCGATAGATACGCAGTATTTT | CASSLSRAIDTQYF
. | TRBD1 | TRBJ2-3 | TRBV7-9 | TGTGCCAGCAGCCGCCCTATGAACCGACAGGGAGGCACAGATACGCAGTATTTT | CASSRPMNRQGGTDTQYF
. | . | TRBJ2-4 | TRBV5-5 | TGTGCCAGCAGCTTTGGGCTAGCCAAAAACATTCAGTACTTC | CASSFGLAKNIQYF
. | TRBD1 | TRBJ1-5 | TRBV5-6 | TGTGCCAGCAGCCCCCAGGGACAGGGGCAACAGCCCCAGCATTTT | CASSPQGQGQQPQHF
. | TRBD1 | TRBJ2-3 | TRBV9 | TGTGCCAGCAGCGGCCCCCGGGACAGGGGCCCAGATACGCAGTATTTT | CASSGPRDRGPDTQYF
. | . | TRBJ2-7 | TRBV4-1 | TGCGCCAGCAGCCCCGCCGCGGCTAGCCCTACCTACGAGCAGTACTTC | CASSPAAASPTYEQYF
. | . | TRBJ1-3 | TRBV28 | TGTGCCAGCAGTTTGCCCCACGGTACCCTAACAGGAAACACCATATATTTT | CASSLPHGTLTGNTIYF
. | TRBD1 | TRBJ1-2 | TRBV6-5 | TGTGCCAGCAGTCAGGGGGCAGGGTATGGCTACACCTTC | CASSQGAGYGYTF
. | . | TRBJ1-1 | TRBV5-1 | TGCGCCAGCAGCTCGAACGATAAATGGGAGTACACTGAAGCTTTCTTT | CASSSNDKWEYTEAFF
. | TRBD1 | TRBJ2-3 | TRBV5-1 | TGCGCCAGCAGCTTCCAGGGGGCCACAGATACGCAGTATTTT | CASSFQGATDTQYF
. | . | TRBJ2-5 | TRBV5-4 | TGTGCCAGCAGCTTCCGACAGAACCAAGGGACCCAGTACTTC | CASSFRQNQGTQYF
. | . | TRBJ2-3 | TRBV15 | TGTGCCACCAGCAGAGAGTGGGGACTGACAGATACGCAGTATTTT | CATSREWGLTDTQYF
. | TRBD1 | TRBJ2-3 | TRBV5-1 | TGCGCCAGCTCGGACAGGGTGAATCCAGATACGCAGTATTTT | CASSDRVNPDTQYF
. | TRBD1 | TRBJ2-7 | TRBV7-9 | TGTGCCAGCAGCCAACCCGGGACAGCCGCCTACGAGCAGTACTTC | CASSQPGTAAYEQYF
. | TRBD1 | TRBJ1-3 | TRBV5-5 | TGTGCCAGCAGCGGGACAGGGGGAAACACCATATATTTT | CASSGTGGNTIYF
. | . | TRBJ2-3 | TRBV5-5 | TGTGCCAGCAGCTTGGACACATTTCCAGATACGCAGTATTTT | CASSLDTFPDTQYF
. | TRBD2 | TRBJ2-7 | TRBV5-4 | TGTGCCAGCAGCTTGGCCTCTAGCGGGAGAGGCTACGAGCAGTACTTC | CASSLASSGRGYEQYF
. | TRBD2 | TRBJ2-1 | TRBV6-4 | TGTGCCAGCAGAGATAGCGGGAGCGCATATGAGCAGTTCTTC | CASRDSGSAYEQFF